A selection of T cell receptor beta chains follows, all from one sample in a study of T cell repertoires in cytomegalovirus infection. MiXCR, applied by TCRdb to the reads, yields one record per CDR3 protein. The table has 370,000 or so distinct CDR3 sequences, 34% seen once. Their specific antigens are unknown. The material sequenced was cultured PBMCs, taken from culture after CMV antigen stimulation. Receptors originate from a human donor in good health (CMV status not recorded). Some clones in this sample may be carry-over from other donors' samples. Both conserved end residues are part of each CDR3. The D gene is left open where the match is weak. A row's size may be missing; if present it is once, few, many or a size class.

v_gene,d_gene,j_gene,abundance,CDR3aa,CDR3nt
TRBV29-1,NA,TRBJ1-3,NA,CSASGQNSGNTIYF,TGCAGCGCATCGGGACAAAACTCTGGAAACACCATATATTTT
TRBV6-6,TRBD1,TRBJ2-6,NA,CAIPPVSTGGEPAAGANVLTF,TGTGCCATCCCCCCGGTATCTACAGGGGGCGAGCCGGCCGCTGGGGCCAACGTCCTGACTTTC
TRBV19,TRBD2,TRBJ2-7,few,CASSVPGLPPSEQYF,TGTGCCAGTAGTGTACCGGGACTACCTCCGAGCGAGCAGTACTTC
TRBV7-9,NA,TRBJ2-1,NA,CASSLGGSKGNEQFF,TGTGCCAGCAGCTTAGGCGGGTCGAAGGGCAATGAGCAGTTCTTC
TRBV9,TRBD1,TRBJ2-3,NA,CASSETPRTGAKADTQYF,TGTGCCAGCAGCGAGACCCCTAGGACAGGGGCGAAGGCTGATACGCAGTATTTT
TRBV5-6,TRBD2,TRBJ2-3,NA,CASRTSGRLTDTQYF,TGTGCCAGCAGGACAAGCGGGAGACTAACAGATACGCAGTATTTT
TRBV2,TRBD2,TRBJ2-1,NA,CATGRGGSSYNEQFF,TGTGCCACCGGCCGGGGGGGAAGCTCCTACAATGAGCAGTTCTTC
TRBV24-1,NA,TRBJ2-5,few,CATSMTNREETQYF,TGTGCCACCAGTATGACGAATCGGGAAGAGACCCAGTACTTC
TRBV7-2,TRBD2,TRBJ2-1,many,CASRKREGLEQFF,TGTGCCAGCAGAAAGCGGGAGGGCCTTGAGCAGTTCTTC
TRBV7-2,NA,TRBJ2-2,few,CASSPTVNTGELFF,TGTGCCAGCAGCCCGACCGTGAACACCGGGGAGCTGTTTTTT
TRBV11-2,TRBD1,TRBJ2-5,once,CASSPGDRAQETQYF,TGTGCCAGCAGCCCGGGGGACAGGGCCCAAGAGACCCAGTACTTC
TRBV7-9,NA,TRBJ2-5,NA,CASSLNGRGRETQYF,TGTGCCAGCAGCTTAAACGGGAGAGGTCGAGAGACCCAGTACTTC
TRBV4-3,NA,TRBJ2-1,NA,CASSQGYPEDNEQFF,TGCGCCAGCAGCCAGGGTTACCCAGAGGACAATGAGCAGTTCTTC
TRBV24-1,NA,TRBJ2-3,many,CATSDTAASSRDTQYF,TGTGCCACCAGTGATACGGCAGCTTCATCCAGAGATACGCAGTATTTT
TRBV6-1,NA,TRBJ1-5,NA,CASRQGRANQPQHF,TGTGCCAGCAGGCAGGGAAGGGCCAATCAGCCCCAGCATTTT
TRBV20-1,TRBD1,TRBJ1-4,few,CSAPGQDNEKLFF,TGCAGTGCTCCGGGACAGGATAATGAAAAACTGTTTTTT
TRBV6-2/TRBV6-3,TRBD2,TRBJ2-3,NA,CASSYLAGEVRTDTQYF,TGTGCCAGCAGTTATCTAGCGGGAGAGGTCCGTACAGATACGCAGTATTTT
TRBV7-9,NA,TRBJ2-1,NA,CASSFRFF,TGTGCCAGCAGCTTTCGGTTCTTC
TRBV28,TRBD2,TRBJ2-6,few,CASSSAGASGANVLTF,TGTGCCAGCAGCTCGGCGGGAGCCTCTGGGGCCAACGTCCTGACTTTC
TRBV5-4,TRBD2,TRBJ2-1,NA,CASSLDVLAGFDEQFF,TGTGCCAGCAGCTTGGATGTCCTAGCGGGATTCGATGAGCAGTTCTTC
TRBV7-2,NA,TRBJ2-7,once,CASSRNTEQYF,TGTGCCAGCAGCCGCAATACCGAGCAGTACTTC
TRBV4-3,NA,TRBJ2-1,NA,CASRDQGSEQFF,TGCGCCAGCAGGGACCAGGGTTCCGAGCAGTTCTTC
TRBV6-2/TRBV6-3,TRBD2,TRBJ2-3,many,CASSYATSGSADTQYF,TGTGCCAGCAGTTACGCGACTAGCGGGAGTGCAGATACGCAGTATTTT
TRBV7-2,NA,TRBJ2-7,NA,CASSLVFRGRETYEQYF,TGTGCCAGCAGCTTAGTTTTCAGGGGCAGGGAGACCTACGAGCAGTACTTC
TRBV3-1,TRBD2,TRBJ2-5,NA,CASSPGLAGGLVGQETQYF,TGTGCCAGCAGCCCTGGACTAGCGGGAGGGCTTGTAGGCCAAGAGACCCAGTACTTC
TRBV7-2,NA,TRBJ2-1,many,CASSLAEYNEQFF,TGTGCCAGCAGCTTAGCAGAGTACAATGAGCAGTTCTTC
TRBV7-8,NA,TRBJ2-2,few,CASSRFLENTGELFF,TGTGCCAGCAGTCGATTTCTAGAGAACACCGGGGAGCTGTTTTTT
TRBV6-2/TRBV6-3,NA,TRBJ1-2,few,CASSYTETNYGYTF,TGTGCCAGCAGTTACACCGAAACGAACTATGGCTACACCTTC
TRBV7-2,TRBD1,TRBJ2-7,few,CASSPGQGQVSEQYF,TGTGCCAGCAGCCCAGGACAGGGACAAGTGTCGGAGCAGTACTTC